Below, 2 T cell receptor beta chains from the same sample are listed, as sequenced in a study of stem cell transplantation in POMP-related autoinflammatory disease. The table came from immunoSEQ multiplex PCR; TCRdb's copy has only in-frame clones and leaves some out. The data contain tens of thousands of clones, roughly 90% of them singletons. The sequenced sample was CD4+ T cells from PBMCs, obtained after stem cell transplantation. The receptor source for this set is a human patient with POMP-related autoinflammation and immune dysregulation (PRAID). The graft donor may have given rise to some T cells.

The chain combines TRBV27 with TRBJ1-5, with no clear D. CDR3 size: 14 residues. Between the trimmed V and J ends, which lost 6 bases and 3 bases, there was a span of 12 bases. Per the germline V gene, CDR1 is MNHEY and CDR2 is SMNVEV (reference sequence). In nucleotides, the CDR3 is TGTGCCAGCAGCCCCGGGTCAAACAATCAGCCCCAGCATTTT. Its protein product is CASSPGSNNQPQHF.

In its sample, this clone was seen a few times. The genes are TRBV28 and TRBJ1-6; D gene unclear. V was shortened by 7 bases and J by 0 bases, with 16 bases between the two germline ends. The germline V gene encodes CDR1 MDHEN and CDR2 SYDVKM. The CDR3 totals 17 residues. CDR3 loop: CASKDGSFSSYNSPLHF. For the CDR3, the DNA is TGTGCCAGCAAGGACGGAAGCTTTAGCTCCTATAATTCACCCCTCCACTTT.